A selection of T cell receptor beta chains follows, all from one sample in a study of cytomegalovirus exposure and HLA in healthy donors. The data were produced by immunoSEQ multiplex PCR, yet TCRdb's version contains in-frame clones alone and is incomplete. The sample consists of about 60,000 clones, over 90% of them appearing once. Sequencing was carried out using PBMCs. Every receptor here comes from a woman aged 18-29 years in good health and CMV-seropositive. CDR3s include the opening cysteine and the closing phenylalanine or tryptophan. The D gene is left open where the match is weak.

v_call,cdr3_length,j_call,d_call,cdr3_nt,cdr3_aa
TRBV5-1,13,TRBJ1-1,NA,TGCGCCAGCAGCTTGTGGGCGGACTCTGAAGCTTTCTTT,CASSLWADSEAFF
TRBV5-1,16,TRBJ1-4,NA,TGCGCCAACATCCTTCCACGACAGGCAACTAATGAAAAACTGTTTTTT,CANILPRQATNEKLFF
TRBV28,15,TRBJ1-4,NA,TGTGCCAGCAGTTTTTCTACGGTGACTAATGAAAAACTGTTTTTT,CASSFSTVTNEKLFF
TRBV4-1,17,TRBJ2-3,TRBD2,TGCGCCAGCAGCCAAGTCGAAGGGAGGGGAAATACAGATACGCAGTATTTT,CASSQVEGRGNTDTQYF
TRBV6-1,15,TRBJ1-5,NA,TGTGCCAGCAGCCAAAGAGGGTCCAGCAATCAGCCCCAGCATTTT,CASSQRGSSNQPQHF
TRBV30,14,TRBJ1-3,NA,TGTGCCTGGGTCAGGAGGTACTCTGGAAACACCATATATTTT,CAWVRRYSGNTIYF
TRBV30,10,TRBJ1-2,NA,TGTGCCTGGAGTTATAATGGCTACACCTTC,CAWSYNGYTF
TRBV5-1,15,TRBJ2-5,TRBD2,TGCGCCAGCAGCACACGACTAGCGGGAGTGGAGACCCAGTACTTC,CASSTRLAGVETQYF
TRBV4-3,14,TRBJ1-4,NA,TGCGCCAGCAGCCAAGATCAGGGAGGTGAAAAACTGTTTTTT,CASSQDQGGEKLFF
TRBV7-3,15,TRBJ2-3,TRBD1,TGTGCCAGCAGCTCCGGGACAGGGATGACAGATACGCAGTATTTT,CASSSGTGMTDTQYF
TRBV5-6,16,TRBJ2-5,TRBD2,TGTGCCAGCAGCTTGAGGCCTCCGGGAGGACCAACGACCCAGTACTTC,CASSLRPPGGPTTQYF
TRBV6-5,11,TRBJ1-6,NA,TGTGCCAGCAGCCCGGGATCACCCCTCCACTTT,CASSPGSPLHF
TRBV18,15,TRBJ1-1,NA,TGTGCCAGCTCCCGCGCTTCACAGGAGCACACTGAAGCTTTCTTT,CASSRASQEHTEAFF
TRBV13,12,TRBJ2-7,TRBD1,TGTGCCAGCAGCCTCAATAGACAGGGGCCCGTCTTC,CASSLNRQGPVF